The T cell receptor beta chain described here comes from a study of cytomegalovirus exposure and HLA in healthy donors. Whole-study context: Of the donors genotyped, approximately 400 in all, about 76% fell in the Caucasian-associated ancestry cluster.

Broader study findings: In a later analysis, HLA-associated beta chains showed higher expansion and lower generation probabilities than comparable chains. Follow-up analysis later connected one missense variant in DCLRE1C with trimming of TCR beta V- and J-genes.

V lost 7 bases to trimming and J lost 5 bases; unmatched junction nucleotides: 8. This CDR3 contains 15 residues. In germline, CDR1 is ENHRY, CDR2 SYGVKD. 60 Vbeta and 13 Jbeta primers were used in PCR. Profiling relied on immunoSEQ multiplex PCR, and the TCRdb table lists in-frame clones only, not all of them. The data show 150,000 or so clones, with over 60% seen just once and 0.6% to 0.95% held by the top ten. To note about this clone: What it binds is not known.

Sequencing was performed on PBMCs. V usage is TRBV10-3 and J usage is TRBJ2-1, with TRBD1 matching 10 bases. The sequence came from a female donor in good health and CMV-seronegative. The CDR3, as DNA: TGTGCCATCACGAGACAGGGGGCCCCGAACAATGAGCAGTTCTTC. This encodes CAITRQGAPNNEQFF.